Each of the 5 T cell receptor beta chains below was sequenced from the same sample in a study of metastatic and nonmetastatic thyroid tumors. Prior to thyroid surgery, none of the patients had received any treatment. TCRdb re-processed the PCR reads through MiXCR. The repertoire holds some 23,000 clones, with less than 15% as singletons. The sample consisted of blood. These receptors were taken from a female donor with papillary thyroid cancer or a benign thyroid nodule (not recorded which). Some clones in this sample may be carry-over from other donors' samples.

This clone has ten or more counts. The J gene is TRBJ2-2, the V gene TRBV7-2, with unresolved D. Trimming cost V 1 base and J 2 bases, with 8 bases left between them. The germline V gene has CDR1 SGHTA and CDR2 FQGNSA. The CDR3 loop spans 15 amino acids. The CDR3 sequence is CASSLEPGNTGELFF. The CDR3 DNA reads TGTGCCAGCAGCTTAGAACCCGGCAACACCGGGGAGCTGTTTTTT.

The chain couples TRBV12-1 to TRBJ2-1; no DNA check was done on the table's D call, TRBD2. TRBV12-1 is recorded as a pseudogene. There are 20 residues in the CDR3. The CDR3 DNA follows: TGTGCCAGCAGTTGCGCCGCCGGGGCTAGCCACCCTCGGGTATTCAATGAGCAGTTCTTC. This codes for CASSCAAGASHPRVFNEQFF.

This clone has at least ten counts. This rearrangement joins TRBV6-1 to TRBJ1-4; tentatively, D is TRBD1 (6 bases). Between the trimmed V and J ends, which lost 6 bases and 3 bases, there was a span of 14 bases. This CDR3 has 15 residues. CDR1 MNHNS and CDR2 SASEGT come from the germline V gene. The CDR3 spells CASRLHRAPNEKLFF. As DNA, the CDR3 is TGTGCCAGCAGACTTCACAGGGCCCCTAATGAAAAACTGTTTTTT.

A remark on this clone: A much larger clone sits a single nucleotide away, making a read error possible. No conserved phenylalanine or tryptophan ends this CDR3, so it is likely a read error. The V gene is TRBV4-1, the J gene TRBJ2-7; TRBD1 agrees at 7 bases. CDR1 and CDR2 from the germline V gene are MGHRA and YSYEKL. Trimming at V came to 6 bases and at J to 0 bases, leaving 2 bases not matched to a gene. This CDR3 region has 13 residues. The CDR3: CASSGDSSYEQYY. CDR3 in DNA: TGCGCCAGCAGTGGGGACAGCTCCTACGAGCAGTACTAC.

This clone was counted at least ten times. The V gene is TRBV9, the J gene TRBJ1-1; the D is unclear. V was trimmed by 3 bases and J by 0 bases, leaving 6 bases between them. The CDR3 totals 13 residues. Germline lookup yields CDR1 SGDLS and CDR2 YYNGEE. In DNA, the CDR3 is TGTGCCAGCAGCGGTCCCATGAACACTGAAGCTTTCTTT. This codes for CASSGPMNTEAFF. The variable domain in full, with the rest retrieved from reference TRBV9 and TRBJ1-1, is DSGVTQTPKHLITATGQRVTLRCSPRSGDLSVYWYQQSLDQGLQFLIQYYNGEERAKGNILERFSAQQFPDLHSELNLSSLELGDSALYFCASSGPMNTEAFFGQGTRLTVV.